This TCR beta chain came from a study of OX40 agonist ivuxolimab in advanced cancers. Clones were sequenced by immunoSEQ multiplex PCR, and TCRdb holds only the in-frame ones, with some missing. The sample carries some 19,000 clones, less than 90% recorded once. On this clone: No antigen is known for it.

Study-level findings and limits: Blood T cells, both CD4+ and CD8+, expanded clonally by week 6 at 0.1 to 3.0 mg/kg.

Germline assignment: CDR1 LNHNV and CDR2 YYDKDF (reference sequence). V dropped 7 bases and J dropped 8; count of bases not matched to a gene: 15. The CDR3 spans 16 residues. This TCR derives from an adult with an advanced solid tumor such as melanoma, head and neck, liver or kidney cancer. The source material was CD4+ or CD8+ T cells sorted from blood, sampled in a trial of the OX40 agonist ivuxolimab. The rearrangement joins TRBV15 to TRBJ2-1, with 9 positions matching TRBD2. The CDR3: CATTQGSAGGPYEQFF. CDR3 coding DNA: TGTGCCACCACCCAGGGGAGTGCGGGAGGGCCCTATGAGCAGTTCTTC.